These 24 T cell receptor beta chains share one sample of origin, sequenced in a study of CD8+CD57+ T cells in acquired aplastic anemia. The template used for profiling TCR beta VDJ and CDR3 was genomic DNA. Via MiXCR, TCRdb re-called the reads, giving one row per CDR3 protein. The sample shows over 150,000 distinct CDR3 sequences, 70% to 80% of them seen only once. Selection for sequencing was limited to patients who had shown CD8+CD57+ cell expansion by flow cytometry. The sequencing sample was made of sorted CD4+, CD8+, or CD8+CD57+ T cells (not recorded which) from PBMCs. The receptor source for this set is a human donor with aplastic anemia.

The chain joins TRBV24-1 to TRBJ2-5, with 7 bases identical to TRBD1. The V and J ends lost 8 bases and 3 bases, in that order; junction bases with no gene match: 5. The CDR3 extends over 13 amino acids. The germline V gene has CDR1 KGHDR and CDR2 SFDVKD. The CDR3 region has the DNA TGTGCCACCAATCCCGGGACAGAAGAGACCCAGTACTTC. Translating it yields CATNPGTEETQYF.

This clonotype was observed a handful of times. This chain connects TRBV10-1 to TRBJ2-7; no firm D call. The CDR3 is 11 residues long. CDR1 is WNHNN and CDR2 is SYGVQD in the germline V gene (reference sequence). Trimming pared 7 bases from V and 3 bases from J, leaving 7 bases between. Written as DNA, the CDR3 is TGCGCCAGCAACGAATACTACGAGCAGTACTTC. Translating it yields CASNEYYEQYF.

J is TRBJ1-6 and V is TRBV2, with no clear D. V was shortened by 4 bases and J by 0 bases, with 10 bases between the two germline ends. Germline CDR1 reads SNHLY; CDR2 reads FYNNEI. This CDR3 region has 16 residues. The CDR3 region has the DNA TGTGCCAGCAGTGTTCGGGGAAGCTCCTATAATTCACCCCTCCACTTT. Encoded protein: CASSVRGSSYNSPLHF.

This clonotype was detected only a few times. CDR3 in amino acids: CATRAEGPYEQYV. The CDR3 DNA reads TGTGCCACAAGGGCGGAGGGACCCTACGAGCAGTACGTC. The V gene is TRBV15, the J gene TRBJ2-7, with D maybe TRBD2 (6 bases). This CDR3 is built from 13 residues. V was shortened by 9 bases and J by 2 bases, with 14 bases between the two germline ends. The germline V gene encodes CDR1 LNHNV and CDR2 YYDKDF (reference sequence).

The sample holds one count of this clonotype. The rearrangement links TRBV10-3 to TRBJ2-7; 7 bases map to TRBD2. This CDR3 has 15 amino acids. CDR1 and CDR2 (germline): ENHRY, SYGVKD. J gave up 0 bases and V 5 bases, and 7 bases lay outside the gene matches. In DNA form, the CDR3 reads TGTGCCATCAGTTACGGGACTAAAAACTCCTACGAGCAGTACTTC. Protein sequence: CAISYGTKNSYEQYF.

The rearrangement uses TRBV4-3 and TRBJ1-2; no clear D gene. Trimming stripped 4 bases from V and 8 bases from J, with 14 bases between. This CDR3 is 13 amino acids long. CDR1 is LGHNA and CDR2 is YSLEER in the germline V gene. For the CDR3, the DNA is TGCGCCAGCAGCCCTCCCTGGGGTTACGGCTACACCTTC. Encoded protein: CASSPPWGYGYTF.

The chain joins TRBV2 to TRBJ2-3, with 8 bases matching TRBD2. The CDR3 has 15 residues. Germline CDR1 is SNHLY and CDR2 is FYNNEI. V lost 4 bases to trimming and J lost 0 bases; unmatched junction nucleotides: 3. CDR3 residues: CASSGRGASTDTQYF. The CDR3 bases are TGTGCCAGCAGTGGGCGGGGGGCGAGCACAGATACGCAGTATTTT.

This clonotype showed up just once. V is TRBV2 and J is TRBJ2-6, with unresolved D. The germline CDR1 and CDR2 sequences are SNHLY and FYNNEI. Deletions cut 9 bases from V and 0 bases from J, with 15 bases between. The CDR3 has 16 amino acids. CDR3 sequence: CASSGDPHSGANVLTF. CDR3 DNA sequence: TGTGCCAGTTCAGGCGACCCCCACTCTGGGGCCAACGTCCTGACTTTC.

The CDR3 DNA reads TGCAGCGTCTCTAACCCCCCTAACACTGAAGCTTTCTTT. Residues: CSVSNPPNTEAFF. The chain carries TRBV29-1 and TRBJ1-1; unclear D gene. Deletions cut 6 bases from V and 2 bases from J, with 13 bases between. Germline CDR1 is SQVTM and CDR2 is ANQGSEA. This CDR3 has 13 amino acids.

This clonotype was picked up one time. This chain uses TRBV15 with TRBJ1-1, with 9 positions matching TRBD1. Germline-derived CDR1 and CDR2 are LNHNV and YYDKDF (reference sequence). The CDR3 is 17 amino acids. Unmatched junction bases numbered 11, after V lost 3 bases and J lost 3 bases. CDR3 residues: CATSRDRGGRLDTEAFF. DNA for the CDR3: TGTGCCACCAGCAGGGACAGGGGAGGCCGGTTGGACACTGAAGCTTTCTTT.

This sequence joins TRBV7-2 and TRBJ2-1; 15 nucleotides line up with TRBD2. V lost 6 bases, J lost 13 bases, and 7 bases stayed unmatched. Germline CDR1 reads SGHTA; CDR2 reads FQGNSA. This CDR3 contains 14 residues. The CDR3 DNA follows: TGTGCCAGCAGTGCCGGGACTAGCGGGGGGTCACAGTTCTTC. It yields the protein CASSAGTSGGSQFF.

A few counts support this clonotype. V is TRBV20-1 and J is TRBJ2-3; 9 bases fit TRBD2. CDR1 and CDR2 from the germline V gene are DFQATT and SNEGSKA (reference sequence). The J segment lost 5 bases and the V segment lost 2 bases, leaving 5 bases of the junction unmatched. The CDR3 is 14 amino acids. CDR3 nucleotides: TGCAGTGCTAGAAGGGGACTAGCCGGAGATACGCAGTATTTT. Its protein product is CSARRGLAGDTQYF.

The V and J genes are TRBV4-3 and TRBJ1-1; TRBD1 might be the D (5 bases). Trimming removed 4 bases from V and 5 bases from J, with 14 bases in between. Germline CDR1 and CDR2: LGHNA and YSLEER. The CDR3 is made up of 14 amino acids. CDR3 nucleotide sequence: TGCGCCAGCAGCCCGGGGGATTTCGGGACTGAAGCTTTCTTT. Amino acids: CASSPGDFGTEAFF.

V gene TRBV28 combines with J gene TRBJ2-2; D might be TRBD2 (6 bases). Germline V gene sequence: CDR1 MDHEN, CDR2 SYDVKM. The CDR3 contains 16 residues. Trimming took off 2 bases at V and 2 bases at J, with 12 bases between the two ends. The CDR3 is CASSLAGRTNTGELFF. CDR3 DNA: TGTGCCAGCAGTTTAGCGGGAAGAACAAACACCGGGGAGCTGTTTTTT.

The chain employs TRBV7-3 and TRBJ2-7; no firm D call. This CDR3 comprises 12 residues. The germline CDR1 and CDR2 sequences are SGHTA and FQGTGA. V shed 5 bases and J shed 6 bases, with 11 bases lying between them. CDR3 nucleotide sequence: TGTGCCAGCAGCCTCCATCTCTCCGAGCAGTACTTC. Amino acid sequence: CASSLHLSEQYF.

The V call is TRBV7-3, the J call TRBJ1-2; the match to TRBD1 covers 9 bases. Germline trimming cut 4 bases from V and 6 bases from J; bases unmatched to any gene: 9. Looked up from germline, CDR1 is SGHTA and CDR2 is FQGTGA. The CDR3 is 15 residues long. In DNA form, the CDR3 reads TGTGCCAGCAGCTCTACAGGGGGCTGGTTGGATGGCTACACCTTC. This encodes CASSSTGGWLDGYTF.

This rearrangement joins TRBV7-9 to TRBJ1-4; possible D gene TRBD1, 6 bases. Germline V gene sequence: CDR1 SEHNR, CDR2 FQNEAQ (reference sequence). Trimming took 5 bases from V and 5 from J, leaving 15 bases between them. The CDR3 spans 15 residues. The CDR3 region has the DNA TGTGCCAGCAGCCCAGAACAGGGCGTGAATGAAAAACTGTTTTTT. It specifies CASSPEQGVNEKLFF.

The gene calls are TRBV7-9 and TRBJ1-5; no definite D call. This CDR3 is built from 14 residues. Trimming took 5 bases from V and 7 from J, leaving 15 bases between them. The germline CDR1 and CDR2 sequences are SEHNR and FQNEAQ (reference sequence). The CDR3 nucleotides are TGTGCCAGCAGCCCCCCCGGTGGGGAGCAGCCCCAGCATTTT. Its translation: CASSPPGGEQPQHF.

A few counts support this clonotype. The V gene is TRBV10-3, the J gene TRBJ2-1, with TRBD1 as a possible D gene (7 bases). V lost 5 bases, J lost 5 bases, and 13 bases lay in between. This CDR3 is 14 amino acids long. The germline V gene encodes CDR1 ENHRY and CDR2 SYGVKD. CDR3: CAISYQGGDNEQFF. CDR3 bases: TGTGCCATCAGTTACCAGGGGGGTGACAATGAGCAGTTCTTC.

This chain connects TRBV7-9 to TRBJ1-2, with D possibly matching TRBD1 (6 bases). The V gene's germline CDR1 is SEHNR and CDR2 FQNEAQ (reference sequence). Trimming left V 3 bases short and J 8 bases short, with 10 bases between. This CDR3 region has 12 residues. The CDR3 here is CASSFNREGYTF. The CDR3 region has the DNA TGTGCCAGCAGCTTCAACAGGGAGGGCTACACCTTC.

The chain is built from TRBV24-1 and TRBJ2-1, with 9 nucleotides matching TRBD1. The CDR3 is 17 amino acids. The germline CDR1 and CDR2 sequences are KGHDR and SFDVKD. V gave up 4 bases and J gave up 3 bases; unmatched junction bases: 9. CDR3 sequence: CATSDPQGDRVYNEQFF. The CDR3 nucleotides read TGTGCCACCAGTGACCCGCAGGGGGACAGGGTCTACAATGAGCAGTTCTTC.

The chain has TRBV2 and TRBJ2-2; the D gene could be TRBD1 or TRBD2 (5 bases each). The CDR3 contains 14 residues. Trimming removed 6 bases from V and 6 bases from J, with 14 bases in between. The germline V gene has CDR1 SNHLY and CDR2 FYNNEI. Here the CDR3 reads CASSYLRGPGELFF. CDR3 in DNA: TGTGCCAGCAGCTACCTGAGGGGACCCGGGGAGCTGTTTTTT.

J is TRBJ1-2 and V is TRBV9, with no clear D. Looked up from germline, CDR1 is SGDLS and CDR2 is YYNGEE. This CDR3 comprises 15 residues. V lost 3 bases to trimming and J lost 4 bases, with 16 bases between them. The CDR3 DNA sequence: TGTGCCAGCAGCGAGAGAGGGATAATAGCCTATGGCTACACCTTC. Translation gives CASSERGIIAYGYTF. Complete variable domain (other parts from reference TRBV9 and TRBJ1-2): DSGVTQTPKHLITATGQRVTLRCSPRSGDLSVYWYQQSLDQGLQFLIQYYNGEERAKGNILERFSAQQFPDLHSELNLSSLELGDSALYFCASSERGIIAYGYTFGSGTRLTVV.

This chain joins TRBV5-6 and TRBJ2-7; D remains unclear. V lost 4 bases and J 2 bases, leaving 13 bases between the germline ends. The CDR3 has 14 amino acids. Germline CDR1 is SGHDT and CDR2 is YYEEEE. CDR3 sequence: CASSATGLTYEQYF. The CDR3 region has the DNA TGTGCCAGCAGCGCCACCGGGCTTACCTACGAGCAGTACTTC.